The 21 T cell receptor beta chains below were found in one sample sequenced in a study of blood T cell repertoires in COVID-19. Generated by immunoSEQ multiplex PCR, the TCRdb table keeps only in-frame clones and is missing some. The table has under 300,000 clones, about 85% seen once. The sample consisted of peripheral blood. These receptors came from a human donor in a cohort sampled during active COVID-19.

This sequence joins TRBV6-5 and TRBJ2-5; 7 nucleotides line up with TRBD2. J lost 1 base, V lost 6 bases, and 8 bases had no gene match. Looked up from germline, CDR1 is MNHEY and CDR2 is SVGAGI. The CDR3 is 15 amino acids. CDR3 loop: CASRPSGTLQETQYF. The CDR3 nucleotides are TGTGCCAGCAGGCCGAGCGGGACCCTCCAAGAGACCCAGTACTTC.

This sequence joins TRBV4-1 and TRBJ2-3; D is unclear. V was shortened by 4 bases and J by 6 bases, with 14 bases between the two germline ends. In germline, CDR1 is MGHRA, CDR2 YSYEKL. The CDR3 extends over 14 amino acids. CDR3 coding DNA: TGCGCCAGCAGCCGAACGACCCCTAGGGATACGCAGTATTTT. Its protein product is CASSRTTPRDTQYF.

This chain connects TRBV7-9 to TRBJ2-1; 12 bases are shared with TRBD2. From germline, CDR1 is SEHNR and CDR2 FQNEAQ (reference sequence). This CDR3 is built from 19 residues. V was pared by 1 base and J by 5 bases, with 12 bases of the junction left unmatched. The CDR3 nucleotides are TGTGCCAGCAGCTTAGTAAGGGCTAGCGGGAGGGCCTGGGACAATGAGCAGTTCTTC. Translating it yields CASSLVRASGRAWDNEQFF.

The CDR3 protein is CATGREYQETQYF. In nucleotides, the CDR3 is TGTGCCACCGGGAGAGAGTACCAAGAGACCCAGTACTTC. The gene calls are TRBV6-5 and TRBJ2-5; D might be TRBD2 (6 bases). Trimming pared 10 bases from V and 0 bases from J, leaving 12 bases between. Germline assignment: CDR1 MNHEY and CDR2 SVGAGI. The length of the CDR3 is 13 residues.

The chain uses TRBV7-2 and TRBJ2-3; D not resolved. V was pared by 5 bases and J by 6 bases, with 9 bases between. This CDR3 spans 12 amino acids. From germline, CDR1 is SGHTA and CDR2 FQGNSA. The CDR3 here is CASSPLMDTQYF. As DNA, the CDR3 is TGTGCCAGCAGCCCCCTTATGGATACGCAGTATTTT.

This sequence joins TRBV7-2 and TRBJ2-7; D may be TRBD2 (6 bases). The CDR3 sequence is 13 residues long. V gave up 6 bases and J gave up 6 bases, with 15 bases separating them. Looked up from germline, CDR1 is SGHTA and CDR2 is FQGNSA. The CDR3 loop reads CASRPLSGGEQYF. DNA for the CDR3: TGTGCCAGCAGACCTTTATCCGGGGGCGAGCAGTACTTC.

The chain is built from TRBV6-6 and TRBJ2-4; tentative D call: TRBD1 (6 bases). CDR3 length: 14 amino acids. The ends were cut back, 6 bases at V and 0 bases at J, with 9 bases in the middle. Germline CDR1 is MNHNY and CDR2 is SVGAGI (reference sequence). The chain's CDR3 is CASRWTEAKNIQYF. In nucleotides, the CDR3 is TGTGCCAGCAGGTGGACAGAAGCCAAAAACATTCAGTACTTC.

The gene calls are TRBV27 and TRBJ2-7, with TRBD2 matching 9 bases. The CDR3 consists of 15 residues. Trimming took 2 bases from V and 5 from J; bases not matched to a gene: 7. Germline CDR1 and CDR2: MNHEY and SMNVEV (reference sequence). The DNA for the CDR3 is TGTGCCAGCAGTTTAGCGGGAGGGCCGAAGAACGAGCAGTACTTC. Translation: CASSLAGGPKNEQYF.

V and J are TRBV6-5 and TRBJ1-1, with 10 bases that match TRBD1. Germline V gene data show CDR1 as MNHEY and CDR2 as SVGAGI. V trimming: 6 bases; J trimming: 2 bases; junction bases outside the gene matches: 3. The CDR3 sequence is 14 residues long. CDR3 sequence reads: CASRGQGLNTEAFF. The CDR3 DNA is TGTGCCAGCAGGGGACAGGGGTTAAACACTGAAGCTTTCTTT.

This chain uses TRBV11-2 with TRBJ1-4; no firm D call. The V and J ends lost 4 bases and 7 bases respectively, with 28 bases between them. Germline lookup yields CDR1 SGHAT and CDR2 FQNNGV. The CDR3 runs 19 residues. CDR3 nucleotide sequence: TGTGCCAGCAGCTATGTGCTGGGCGGGGTTCGGGCGGCGGCTGAAAAACTGTTTTTT. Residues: CASSYVLGGVRAAAEKLFF.

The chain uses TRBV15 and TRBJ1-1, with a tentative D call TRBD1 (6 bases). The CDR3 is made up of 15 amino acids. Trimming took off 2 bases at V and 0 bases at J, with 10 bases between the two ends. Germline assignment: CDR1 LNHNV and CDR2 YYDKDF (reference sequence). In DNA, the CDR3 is TGTGCCACCAGCAGATTGGACAGCCTGAACACTGAAGCTTTCTTT. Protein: CATSRLDSLNTEAFF.

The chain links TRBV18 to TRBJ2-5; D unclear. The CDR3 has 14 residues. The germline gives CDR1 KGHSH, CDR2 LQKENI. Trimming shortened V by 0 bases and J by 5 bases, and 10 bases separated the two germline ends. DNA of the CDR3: TGTGCCAGCTCACCACCGAAACCTGAGGAGACCCAGTACTTC. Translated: CASSPPKPEETQYF. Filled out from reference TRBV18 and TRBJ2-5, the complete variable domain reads NAGVMQNPRHLVRRRGQEARLRCSPMKGHSHVYWYRQLPEEGLKFMVYLQKENIIDESGMPKERFSAEFPKEGPSILRIQQVVRGDSAAYFCASSPPKPEETQYFGPGTRLLVL.

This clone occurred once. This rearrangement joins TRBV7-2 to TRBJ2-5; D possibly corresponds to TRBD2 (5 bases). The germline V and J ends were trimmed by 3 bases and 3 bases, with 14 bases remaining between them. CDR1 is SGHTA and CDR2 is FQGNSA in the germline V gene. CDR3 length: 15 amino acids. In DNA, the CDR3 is TGTGCCAGCAGCTTTGTATCGGGGTTGGAAGAGACCCAGTACTTC. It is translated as CASSFVSGLEETQYF.

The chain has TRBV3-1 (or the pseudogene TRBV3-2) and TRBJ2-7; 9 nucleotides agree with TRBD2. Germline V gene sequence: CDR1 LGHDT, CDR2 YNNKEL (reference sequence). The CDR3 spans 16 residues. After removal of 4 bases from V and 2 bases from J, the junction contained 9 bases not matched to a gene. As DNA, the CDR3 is TGTGCCAGCAGCCTTGCCTTAGCGGGAGCGGCCTACGAGCAGTACTTC. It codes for CASSLALAGAAYEQYF.

The DNA of the CDR3 is TGTGCCAGCAGCCAAGATTTCCAGCGGGAGGGCATTGAGCAGTTCTTC. It is translated as CASSQDFQREGIEQFF. J is TRBJ2-1 and V is TRBV4-2; 10 bases align to TRBD2. The germline V gene encodes CDR1 LGHNA and CDR2 YNFKEQ. There are 16 residues in the CDR3. Losses at the gene ends were 0 bases for V and 9 bases for J; bases not matched to a gene: 8.

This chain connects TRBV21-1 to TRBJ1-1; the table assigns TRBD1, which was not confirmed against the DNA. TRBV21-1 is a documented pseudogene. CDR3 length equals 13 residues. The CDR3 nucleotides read TGTGCCAGCAACAGAAGAATGAACACTGAAGCTTTCTTT. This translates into CASNRRMNTEAFF.

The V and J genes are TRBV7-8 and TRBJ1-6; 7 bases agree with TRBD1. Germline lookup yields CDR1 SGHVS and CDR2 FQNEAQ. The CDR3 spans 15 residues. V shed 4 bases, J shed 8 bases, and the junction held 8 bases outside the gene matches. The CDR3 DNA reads TGTGCCAGCAGCTCGACAGGGAGTTCGTATTCACCCCTCCACTTT. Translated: CASSSTGSSYSPLHF.

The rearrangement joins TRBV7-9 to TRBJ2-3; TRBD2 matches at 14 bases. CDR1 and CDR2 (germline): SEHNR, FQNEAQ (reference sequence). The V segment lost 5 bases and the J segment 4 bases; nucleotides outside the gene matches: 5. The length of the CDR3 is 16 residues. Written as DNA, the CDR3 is TGTGCCAGCAGCCCGGGACTAGCGGGAGTAGCAGATACGCAGTATTTT. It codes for CASSPGLAGVADTQYF.

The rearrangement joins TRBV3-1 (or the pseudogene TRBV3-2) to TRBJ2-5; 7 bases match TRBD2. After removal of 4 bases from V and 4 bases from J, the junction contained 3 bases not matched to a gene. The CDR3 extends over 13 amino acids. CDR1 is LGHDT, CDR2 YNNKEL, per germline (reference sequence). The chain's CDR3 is CASSRSGGETQYF. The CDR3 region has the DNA TGTGCCAGCAGCCGGTCGGGAGGAGAGACCCAGTACTTC.

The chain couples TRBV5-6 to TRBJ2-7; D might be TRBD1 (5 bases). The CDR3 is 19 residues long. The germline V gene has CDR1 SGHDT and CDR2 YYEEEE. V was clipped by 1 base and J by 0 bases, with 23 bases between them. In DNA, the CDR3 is TGTGCCAGCAGCTTGTCGGTCAGGGTTGGCGCGTTGAGCTCCTACGAGCAGTACTTC. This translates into CASSLSVRVGALSSYEQYF. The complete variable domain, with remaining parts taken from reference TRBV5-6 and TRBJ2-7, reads DAGVTQSPTHLIKTRGQQVTLRCSPKSGHDTVSWYQQALGQGPQFIFQYYEEEERQRGNFPDRFSGHQFPNYSSELNVNALLLGDSALYLCASSLSVRVGALSSYEQYFGPGTRLTVT.

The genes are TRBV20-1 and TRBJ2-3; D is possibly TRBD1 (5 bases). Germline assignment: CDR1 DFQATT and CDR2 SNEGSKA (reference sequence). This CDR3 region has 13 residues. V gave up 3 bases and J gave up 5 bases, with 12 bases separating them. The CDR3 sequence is CSASQGVGDTQYF. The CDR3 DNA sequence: TGCAGTGCTAGTCAAGGGGTTGGAGATACGCAGTATTTT.